This record concerns one T cell receptor (beta chain) sequence. Antigen specificity is unknown. The CDR3 sequence is 19 residues long. Profiled with immunoSEQ multiplex PCR; TCRdb holds only in-frame clones, not every one. The repertoire consists of 97,000 or so clones, with more than 85% occurring once and the leading ten covering more than 4.5%. These data belong to a study of T cell responses to AZD1222 COVID-19 vaccine. Study-level results: Most donors were white British, females outnumbered males, and clonal diversity was possibly underestimated. CD4 TCRs linked to vaccination spanned spike, dominating at 160-218 and 743-854. Reportedly, nearly half of unique spike TCRs recognized epitopes outside B.1.351/B.1.1.7 mutations.

This clonotype was obtained from an adult in good health. The specimen comprised peripheral blood, sampled on day 0 of AZD1222 vaccination. The chain links TRBV21-1 to TRBJ2-1; the table's D call, TRBD1, has no DNA check behind it. TRBV21-1 is described as a pseudogene. CDR3 sequence reads: CASSKDGWGTGPSYNEQFF. The DNA for the CDR3 is TGTGCCAGCAGCAAAGATGGATGGGGGACAGGGCCTTCCTACAATGAGCAGTTCTTC.